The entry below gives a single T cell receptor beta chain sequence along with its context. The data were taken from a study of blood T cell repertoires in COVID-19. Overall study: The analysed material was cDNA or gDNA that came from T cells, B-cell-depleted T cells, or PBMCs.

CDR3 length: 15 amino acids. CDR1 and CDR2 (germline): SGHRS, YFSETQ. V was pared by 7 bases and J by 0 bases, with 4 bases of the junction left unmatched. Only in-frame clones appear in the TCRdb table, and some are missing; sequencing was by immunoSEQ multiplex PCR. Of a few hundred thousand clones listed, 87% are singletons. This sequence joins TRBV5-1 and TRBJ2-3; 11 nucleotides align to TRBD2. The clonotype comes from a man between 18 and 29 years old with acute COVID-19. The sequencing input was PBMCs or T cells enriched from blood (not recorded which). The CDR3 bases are TGCGCCAGCGGGACTAGCGGAGCTAGCACAGATACGCAGTATTTT. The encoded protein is CASGTSGASTDTQYF. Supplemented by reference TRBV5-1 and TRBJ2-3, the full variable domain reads KAGVTQTPRYLIKTRGQQVTLSCSPISGHRSVSWYQQTPGQGLQFLFEYFSETQRNKGNFPGRFSGRQFSNSRSEMNVSTLELGDSALYLCASGTSGASTDTQYFGPGTRLTVL.